The 26 T cell receptor beta chains below come from one sample, sequenced in a study of CD4+ T cells in melanoma. Sequencing used immunoSEQ multiplex PCR; TCRdb keeps in-frame clones, though not all of them. Of around 15,000 clones listed, 62% were seen once; the top ten hold roughly 13%. Specimen: cells from a culture (not recorded whether cultured in vitro). These TCRs come from a human donor with melanoma.

The V gene is TRBV7-8, the J gene TRBJ1-2; TRBD1 matches 7 bases. The V gene end was trimmed by 1 base and the J gene end by 7 bases; junction bases not matched to a gene: 3. The CDR3 is 13 amino acids. From germline, CDR1 is SGHVS and CDR2 FQNEAQ. For the CDR3, the DNA is TGTGCCAGCAGCTTAGGGGGACAGCTTGGCTACACCTTC. It yields the protein CASSLGGQLGYTF.

Only one count was recorded for this clone. The rearrangement links TRBV5-4 to TRBJ2-3; D uncertain. The ends were cut back, 1 base at V and 3 bases at J, with 12 bases in the middle. Germline CDR1 is SGHNT and CDR2 is YYREEE (reference sequence). This CDR3 has 15 amino acids. The CDR3 DNA follows: TGTGCCAGCAGCTTGCTAGAGTATAGTACAGATACGCAGTATTTT. Its translation: CASSLLEYSTDTQYF. The full variable domain, its missing parts supplied by reference TRBV5-4 and TRBJ2-3, is ETGVTQSPTHLIKTRGQQVTLRCSSQSGHNTVSWYQQALGQGPQFIFQYYREEENGRGNFPPRFSGLQFPNYSSELNVNALELDDSALYLCASSLLEYSTDTQYFGPGTRLTVL.

V and J are TRBV10-3 and TRBJ1-2; TRBD1 matches 9 bases. The V gene end was trimmed by 6 bases and the J gene end by 6 bases; junction bases not matched to a gene: 5. Germline V gives CDR1 ENHRY, CDR2 SYGVKD. The CDR3 is 13 residues long. The CDR3 DNA reads as TGTGCCATCAGCCAACAGGGGGCAGATGGCTACACCTTC. It is translated as CAISQQGADGYTF.

The sample holds a few counts of this clone. The rearrangement links TRBV18 to TRBJ2-7; 9 bases line up with TRBD1. The CDR3 spans 15 residues. Germline V gene lookup returns CDR1 KGHSH and CDR2 LQKENI. The trim removed 1 base at V and 3 bases at J, leaving 4 bases unmatched. CDR3 in amino acids: CASSPRTGAFYEQYF. DNA of the CDR3: TGTGCCAGCTCACCACGGACAGGGGCCTTCTACGAGCAGTACTTC.

The chain is built from TRBV6-1 and TRBJ2-7; no firm D call. This CDR3 is 14 amino acids long. The germline V and J ends were trimmed by 4 bases and 1 base, with 11 bases remaining between them. CDR1 and CDR2 (germline): MNHNS, SASEGT. In DNA form, the CDR3 reads TGTGCCAGCAGTGTTACAGCACTTTCCTACGAGCAGTACTTC. This translates into CASSVTALSYEQYF.

The chain recombines TRBV19 with TRBJ1-2, with D possibly being TRBD1 (5 bases). Trimming shortened V by 2 bases and J by 2 bases, and 12 bases separated the two germline ends. The CDR3 is 15 residues long. The germline V gene has CDR1 LNHDA and CDR2 SQIVND (reference sequence). The CDR3 DNA is TGTGCCAGTAGTATATATACTGGGGGGAACTATGGCTACACCTTC. Translation: CASSIYTGGNYGYTF.

This clone was counted only a few times. This CDR3 reads CASNPRGSGGYTF. Written as DNA, the CDR3 is TGTGCCAGCAACCCAAGGGGTTCTGGTGGCTACACCTTC. This chain connects TRBV2 to TRBJ1-2; D is possibly TRBD1 (5 bases). Germline V gene lookup returns CDR1 SNHLY and CDR2 FYNNEI. CDR3 length: 13 amino acids. V gave up 7 bases and J gave up 7 bases, with 16 bases separating them. Filled out from reference TRBV2 and TRBJ1-2, the complete variable domain reads EPEVTQTPSHQVTQMGQEVILRCVPISNHLYFYWYRQILGQKVEFLVSFYNNEISEKSEIFDDQFSVERPDGSNFTLKIRSTKLEDSAMYFCASNPRGSGGYTFGSGTRLTVV.

The J gene is TRBJ2-7, the V gene TRBV6-5, with a tentative D call TRBD1 (6 bases). The CDR3 runs to 13 residues. Germline V gives CDR1 MNHEY, CDR2 SVGAGI. Deletions cut 6 bases from V and 0 bases from J, with 9 bases between. CDR3 residues: CASSPGHSYEQYF. CDR3 DNA sequence: TGTGCCAGCAGCCCGGGACACTCCTACGAGCAGTACTTC.

The chain recombines TRBV6-5 with TRBJ1-2; possibly TRBD1 for D (6 bases). Trimming shortened V by 0 bases and J by 5 bases, and 13 bases separated the two germline ends. Germline lookup yields CDR1 MNHEY and CDR2 SVGAGI. The CDR3 runs to 15 residues. The CDR3 nucleotides read TGTGCCAGCAGTTACTCGATTGAACAGGGATATGGCTACACCTTC. This translates into CASSYSIEQGYGYTF.

V usage is TRBV28 and J usage is TRBJ1-1, with a weak D call TRBD1 (5 bases). CDR1 and CDR2 from the germline V gene are MDHEN and SYDVKM. V shed 6 bases and J shed 1 base, with 15 bases lying between them. The CDR3 contains 15 residues. The CDR3 sequence is CASRMTGGPNTEAFF. The CDR3 DNA follows: TGTGCCAGCAGAATGACTGGGGGACCGAACACTGAAGCTTTCTTT.

The chain combines TRBV11-3 with TRBJ2-1; D may match TRBD1 or TRBD2 (6 bases each). The V and J ends lost 5 bases and 0 bases respectively, with 11 bases between them. The germline V gene encodes CDR1 SGHNT and CDR2 YENEEA. This CDR3 has 15 amino acids. Here the CDR3 DNA reads TGTGCCAGCAGCGGGGGGCCGGGCTCCTACAATGAGCAGTTCTTC. The encoded protein is CASSGGPGSYNEQFF.

V and J are TRBV30 and TRBJ1-6; D gene uncertain. The CDR3 has 15 amino acids. Germline values: CDR1 GTSNPN, CDR2 SVGIG (reference sequence). The V end was cut by 3 bases, the J end by 8 bases, with 17 bases between. CDR3: CAWRDDSQRHSPLHF. The CDR3 DNA sequence: TGTGCCTGGAGGGACGACTCTCAGAGGCATTCACCCCTCCACTTT.

V usage is TRBV11-2 and J usage is TRBJ2-1; 7 nucleotides align to TRBD1. Germline assignment: CDR1 SGHAT and CDR2 FQNNGV. Trimming removed 5 bases from V and 1 base from J; junction bases left unmatched: 8. The CDR3 spans 16 residues. CDR3 protein: CASSGRQGMSYNEQFF. CDR3 sequence (DNA): TGTGCCAGCAGCGGACGACAGGGTATGTCCTACAATGAGCAGTTCTTC.

The genes are TRBV10-2 and TRBJ2-7; the match to TRBD2 covers 7 bases. Germline V CDR1 and CDR2: WSHSY, SAAADI. This CDR3 region has 14 residues. V was pared by 4 bases and J by 2 bases, with 5 bases of the junction left unmatched. The CDR3 sequence is CASSGAGDPYEQYF. Written as DNA, the CDR3 is TGCGCCAGCAGTGGTGCGGGGGACCCCTACGAGCAGTACTTC.

This clone has a handful of counts. The J gene is TRBJ1-1, the V gene TRBV19; D perhaps matches TRBD1 (5 bases). The CDR3 has 13 residues. Looked up from germline, CDR1 is LNHDA and CDR2 is SQIVND (reference sequence). V lost 8 bases, J lost 0 bases, and 10 bases lay in between. The CDR3 DNA reads TGTGCCAGTTCCCGGGGGTTGAACACTGAAGCTTTCTTT. This codes for CASSRGLNTEAFF.

The V and J genes are TRBV21-1 and TRBJ1-5. TRBV21-1 is an annotated pseudogene. This CDR3 spans 17 amino acids. CDR3 region: CASSKGVKGSSNQPQHF. The CDR3 nucleotides read TGTGCCAGCAGCAAAGGGGTGAAGGGCTCAAGCAATCAGCCCCAGCATTTT.

The rearrangement links TRBV7-3 to TRBJ2-7, with TRBD2 identical over 11 bases. With 5 bases clipped from V and 3 bases from J, the junction kept 9 bases outside the gene matches. Looked up from germline, CDR1 is SGHTA and CDR2 is FQGTGA. The CDR3 sequence is 16 residues long. The CDR3 loop reads CASSVSSGGDNYEQYF. The DNA of the CDR3 is TGTGCCAGCAGCGTCAGTAGCGGGGGGGATAACTACGAGCAGTACTTC.

J is TRBJ2-5 and V is TRBV7-3, with D tentatively TRBD2 (5 bases). V lost 0 bases and J 4 bases, leaving 12 bases between the germline ends. Looked up from germline, CDR1 is SGHTA and CDR2 is FQGTGA. The CDR3 has 15 residues. The CDR3 sequence is CASSLTASLVETQYF. The CDR3, as DNA: TGTGCCAGCAGCTTAACGGCTAGCTTGGTAGAGACCCAGTACTTC. Together with reference TRBV7-3 and TRBJ2-5, the CDR3 gives the full variable domain: GAGVSQTPSNKVTEKGKYVELRCDPISGHTALYWYRQSLGQGPEFLIYFQGTGAADDSGLPNDRFFAVRPEGSVSTLKIQRTERGDSAVYLCASSLTASLVETQYFGPGTRLLVL.

This chain links TRBV5-1 with TRBJ2-5; 8 nucleotides line up with TRBD1. The CDR3 loop spans 15 amino acids. The germline gives CDR1 SGHRS, CDR2 YFSETQ. Germline trimming cut 0 bases from V and 5 bases from J; bases unmatched to any gene: 6. This CDR3 reads CASSLGGQAGETQYF. The CDR3 DNA reads TGCGCCAGCAGCTTGGGGGGACAGGCGGGCGAGACCCAGTACTTC. The entire variable domain, with the rest obtained from reference TRBV5-1 and TRBJ2-5, is as follows: KAGVTQTPRYLIKTRGQQVTLSCSPISGHRSVSWYQQTPGQGLQFLFEYFSETQRNKGNFPGRFSGRQFSNSRSEMNVSTLELGDSALYLCASSLGGQAGETQYFGPGTRLLVL.

The J gene is TRBJ1-1, the V gene TRBV6-1, with unresolved D. With 6 bases removed from V and 4 bases from J, the gap between germline ends came to 6 bases. The length of the CDR3 is 11 residues. Germline V gene sequence: CDR1 MNHNS, CDR2 SASEGT. The CDR3 DNA sequence: TGTGCCAGCAGAGTGGGCACTGAAGCTTTCTTT. Translating it yields CASRVGTEAFF.

The J gene is TRBJ1-1, the V gene TRBV6-5; unclear D gene. Germline V gives CDR1 MNHEY, CDR2 SVGAGI. CDR3 length equals 14 residues. The ends were cut back, 6 bases at V and 7 bases at J, with 18 bases in the middle. CDR3 in amino acids: CASRQLGAGSEAFF. DNA of the CDR3: TGTGCCAGCAGGCAACTGGGAGCGGGAAGTGAAGCTTTCTTT.

The gene calls are TRBV18 and TRBJ1-1; D remains unclear. V shed 3 bases and J shed 5 bases, with 16 bases lying between them. CDR3 length equals 15 residues. The germline V gene encodes CDR1 KGHSH and CDR2 LQKENI. The CDR3 region is CASSPNSEVGTEAFF. For the CDR3, the DNA is TGTGCCAGCTCACCCAACTCGGAGGTAGGAACTGAAGCTTTCTTT.

The rearrangement uses TRBV29-1 and TRBJ2-7; TRBD2 agrees at 11 bases. There are 13 residues in the CDR3. Per germline, CDR1 SQVTM and CDR2 ANQGSEA. The V gene end was trimmed by 5 bases and the J gene end by 6 bases; junction bases not matched to a gene: 6. The CDR3 region has the DNA TGCAGCGTTTCCCCGACTAGCGGGGCCGAGCAGTACTTC. It is translated as CSVSPTSGAEQYF.

The V gene is TRBV11-1, the J gene TRBJ2-7, with 9 bases aligning to TRBD1. This CDR3 region has 13 residues. The germline V gene encodes CDR1 SGHAT and CDR2 FQDESV (reference sequence). Trimming took 6 bases from V and 3 from J; bases not matched to a gene: 3. Here the CDR3 DNA reads TGTGCCAGCAGACAGGGGGCAATCTACGAGCAGTACTTC. It translates to CASRQGAIYEQYF.

The V call is TRBV7-8, the J call TRBJ2-7; D may be TRBD2 (5 bases). This CDR3 has 14 residues. Between the trimmed V and J ends, which lost 5 bases and 5 bases, there was a span of 16 bases. The V gene's germline CDR1 is SGHVS and CDR2 FQNEAQ. The CDR3 sequence: CASSKMRDMNEQYF. The CDR3 DNA sequence: TGTGCCAGCAGCAAGATGAGGGATATGAACGAGCAGTACTTC.

The genes are TRBV12-5 and TRBJ2-1; 9 nucleotides agree with TRBD2. Germline V gene data show CDR1 as LGHNT and CDR2 as FRNRAP. This CDR3 spans 20 amino acids. Trimming cost V 3 bases and J 2 bases; bases outside gene matches: 17. The chain's CDR3 is CASGFSPAAGGSRTYNEQFF. In DNA, the CDR3 is TGTGCTAGTGGTTTCAGTCCAGCAGCGGGGGGCTCTAGGACCTACAATGAGCAGTTCTTC.